This entry concerns a single TCR beta chain. The antigen is not known. This sample was taken from a study of cytomegalovirus exposure and HLA in healthy donors. PCR employed 60 Vbeta and 13 Jbeta primers. Generated by immunoSEQ multiplex PCR, the TCRdb table keeps only in-frame clones and is missing some. Among 130,000 to 150,000 clones listed, about four fifths were seen once. Germline assignment: CDR1 SGHRS and CDR2 YFSETQ. Between the trimmed V and J ends, which lost 0 bases and 6 bases, there was a span of 9 bases. CDR3 length: 13 amino acids. Findings and limits, study-wide: In a later analysis, CMV-associated beta chains were mostly HLA-associated, it appeared. Follow-up analysis later connected one missense variant in DCLRE1C with trimming of TCR beta V- and J-genes.

The rearrangement joins TRBV5-1 to TRBJ1-2; D gene uncertain. The source is a man aged 25-40 years in good health and CMV-seronegative. The sample was PBMCs. CDR3 in amino acids: CASSLVAEDGYTF. CDR3 DNA sequence: TGCGCCAGCAGCTTGGTGGCAGAGGATGGCTACACCTTC.